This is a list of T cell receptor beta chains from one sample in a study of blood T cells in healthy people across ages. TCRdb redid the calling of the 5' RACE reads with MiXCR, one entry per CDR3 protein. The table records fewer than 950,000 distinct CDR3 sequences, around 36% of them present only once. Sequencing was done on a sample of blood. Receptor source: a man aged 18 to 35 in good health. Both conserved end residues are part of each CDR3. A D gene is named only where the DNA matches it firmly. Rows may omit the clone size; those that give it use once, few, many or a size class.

cdr3_aa: CASSPGPQRGHTF
cdr3_nt: TGTGCCAGCAGCCCGGGACCTCAACGGGGCCACACCTTC
clone_size: NA
d_call: NA
v_call: TRBV12-3/TRBV12-4
j_call: TRBJ1-2
cdr3_length: 13

cdr3_aa: CASVLHGQGKISYNEQFF
cdr3_nt: TGTGCCAGCGTCCTCCACGGACAGGGGAAGATCTCCTACAATGAGCAGTTCTTC
clone_size: few
d_call: TRBD1
v_call: TRBV12-3/TRBV12-4
j_call: TRBJ2-1
cdr3_length: 18

cdr3_aa: CASSLEVDQPQHF
cdr3_nt: TGTGCCAGCAGCTTAGAAGTCGATCAGCCCCAGCATTTT
clone_size: NA
d_call: NA
v_call: TRBV7-2
j_call: TRBJ1-5
cdr3_length: 13

cdr3_aa: CSAGQGPSDEQFF
cdr3_nt: TGCAGTGCCGGACAGGGTCCTTCGGATGAGCAGTTCTTC
clone_size: many
d_call: TRBD1
v_call: TRBV20-1
j_call: TRBJ2-1
cdr3_length: 13

cdr3_aa: CASTNLGTSYGYTF
cdr3_nt: TGTGCCAGCACTAACCTAGGGACAAGCTATGGCTACACCTTC
clone_size: NA
d_call: NA
v_call: TRBV6-1
j_call: TRBJ1-2
cdr3_length: 14

cdr3_aa: CASSSPGESSYKEQYF
cdr3_nt: TGTGCCAGCAGTTCCCCCGGCGAGAGCTCCTACAAGGAGCAGTACTTC
clone_size: NA
d_call: NA
v_call: TRBV12-3/TRBV12-4
j_call: TRBJ2-7
cdr3_length: 16

cdr3_aa: CASSQVGGDVISPYEQFF
cdr3_nt: TGTGCCAGCAGCCAAGTTGGGGGAGACGTAATATCCCCCTACGAGCAGTTCTTC
clone_size: NA
d_call: NA
v_call: TRBV14
j_call: TRBJ2-1
cdr3_length: 18

cdr3_aa: CASGGDRTSTDTQYF
cdr3_nt: TGTGCCAGCGGGGGGGACAGAACTAGCACAGATACGCAGTATTTT
clone_size: few
d_call: NA
v_call: TRBV7-9
j_call: TRBJ2-3
cdr3_length: 15

cdr3_aa: CASSRQDHMNTEAFF
cdr3_nt: TGCGCCAGCAGCCGGCAGGACCACATGAACACTGAAGCTTTCTTT
clone_size: NA
d_call: NA
v_call: TRBV5-1
j_call: TRBJ1-1
cdr3_length: 15

cdr3_aa: CASSYSLRAGAYEQYF
cdr3_nt: TGTGCCAGCAGTTACTCCCTGCGAGCGGGGGCCTACGAGCAGTACTTC
clone_size: NA
d_call: TRBD2
v_call: TRBV6-2/TRBV6-3
j_call: TRBJ2-7
cdr3_length: 16

cdr3_aa: CASSLVASGGSSEQFF
cdr3_nt: TGCGCCAGCAGCTTGGTGGCTAGCGGGGGAAGCAGTGAGCAGTTCTTC
clone_size: once
d_call: TRBD2
v_call: TRBV5-1
j_call: TRBJ2-1
cdr3_length: 16

cdr3_aa: CASSLARTSGYNEQFF
cdr3_nt: TGTGCCAGCAGCTTAGCCCGGACTAGCGGGTACAATGAGCAGTTCTTC
clone_size: once
d_call: TRBD2
v_call: TRBV7-2
j_call: TRBJ2-1
cdr3_length: 16

cdr3_aa: CASGDSFYEQYF
cdr3_nt: TGTGCTAGTGGCGACAGTTTCTACGAGCAGTACTTC
clone_size: many
d_call: NA
v_call: TRBV12-5
j_call: TRBJ2-7
cdr3_length: 12

cdr3_aa: CASCSEAYNQPQHF
cdr3_nt: TGTGCCAGCTGTTCTGAGGCCTACAATCAGCCCCAGCATTTT
clone_size: many
d_call: NA
v_call: TRBV12-3/TRBV12-4
j_call: TRBJ1-5
cdr3_length: 14

cdr3_aa: CASSTLAGGPNEQFF
cdr3_nt: TGTGCCAGCAGTACACTAGCGGGGGGGCCCAATGAGCAGTTCTTC
clone_size: NA
d_call: TRBD2
v_call: TRBV2
j_call: TRBJ2-1
cdr3_length: 15

cdr3_aa: CASSAQGSETEAFF
cdr3_nt: TGTGCCAGCAGTGCCCAGGGGTCGGAAACTGAAGCTTTCTTT
clone_size: few
d_call: NA
v_call: TRBV2
j_call: TRBJ1-1
cdr3_length: 14

cdr3_aa: CSARGGGALEETQYF
cdr3_nt: TGCAGTGCTAGAGGGGGGGGGGCCTTGGAAGAGACCCAGTACTTC
clone_size: few
d_call: NA
v_call: TRBV20-1
j_call: TRBJ2-5
cdr3_length: 15

cdr3_aa: CASSLSSTEILAKNIQYF
cdr3_nt: TGTGCCAGCAGTTTAAGTAGCACTGAGATACTAGCCAAAAACATTCAGTACTTC
clone_size: NA
d_call: NA
v_call: TRBV12-3/TRBV12-4
j_call: TRBJ2-4
cdr3_length: 18

cdr3_aa: CSVGPGLAVSTDTQYF
cdr3_nt: TGCAGCGTTGGACCCGGACTAGCGGTGTCTACAGATACGCAGTATTTT
clone_size: many
d_call: TRBD2
v_call: TRBV29-1
j_call: TRBJ2-3
cdr3_length: 16

cdr3_aa: CASSQPETQYF
cdr3_nt: TGTGCCAGCAGTCAACCAGAGACCCAGTACTTC
clone_size: few
d_call: NA
v_call: TRBV6-2/TRBV6-3
j_call: TRBJ2-5
cdr3_length: 11

cdr3_aa: CAISAVGGLGQPQHF
cdr3_nt: TGTGCCATCAGCGCCGTAGGGGGGTTGGGCCAGCCCCAGCATTTT
clone_size: few
d_call: NA
v_call: TRBV10-3
j_call: TRBJ1-5
cdr3_length: 15

cdr3_aa: CASSEKTGNYGYTF
cdr3_nt: TGCGCCAGCAGCGAGAAGACAGGGAACTATGGCTACACCTTC
clone_size: NA
d_call: TRBD1
v_call: TRBV5-1
j_call: TRBJ1-2
cdr3_length: 14

cdr3_aa: CASSLARDGSYEQYF
cdr3_nt: TGTGCCAGCAGCTTAGCCAGGGACGGCTCCTACGAGCAGTACTTC
clone_size: NA
d_call: NA
v_call: TRBV13
j_call: TRBJ2-7
cdr3_length: 15

cdr3_aa: CASSQETYGYTF
cdr3_nt: TGCGCCAGCAGCCAAGAGACTTATGGCTACACCTTC
clone_size: few
d_call: NA
v_call: TRBV4-1
j_call: TRBJ1-2
cdr3_length: 12

cdr3_aa: CASSSPGQWIYEQYF
cdr3_nt: TGTGCCAGCAGCTCGCCGGGACAGTGGATCTACGAGCAGTACTTC
clone_size: few
d_call: TRBD1
v_call: TRBV5-6
j_call: TRBJ2-7
cdr3_length: 15

cdr3_aa: CSARAEGRGSPYGYTF
cdr3_nt: TGCAGTGCTAGAGCCGAGGGGAGGGGTTCCCCTTATGGCTACACCTTC
clone_size: NA
d_call: NA
v_call: TRBV20-1
j_call: TRBJ1-2
cdr3_length: 16

cdr3_aa: CALRGGPPSYEQYF
cdr3_nt: TGTGCCTTGCGGGGGGGCCCACCCTCCTACGAGCAGTACTTC
clone_size: NA
d_call: TRBD2
v_call: TRBV6-1
j_call: TRBJ2-7
cdr3_length: 14

cdr3_aa: CAISGAGQGGNEQFF
cdr3_nt: TGTGCCATCTCGGGGGCAGGACAGGGAGGCAATGAGCAGTTCTTC
clone_size: many
d_call: TRBD1
v_call: TRBV10-3
j_call: TRBJ2-1
cdr3_length: 15

cdr3_aa: CATGGGTGNEQFF
cdr3_nt: TGTGCTACCGGCGGGGGTACTGGAAATGAGCAGTTCTTC
clone_size: NA
d_call: TRBD2
v_call: TRBV7-2
j_call: TRBJ2-1
cdr3_length: 13

cdr3_aa: CASTPDRAYEQYF
cdr3_nt: TGTGCCAGCACCCCGGACAGGGCTTACGAGCAGTACTTC
clone_size: few
d_call: TRBD1
v_call: TRBV2
j_call: TRBJ2-7
cdr3_length: 13

cdr3_aa: CATSSTGEGNYGYTF
cdr3_nt: TGTGCCACCAGCAGCACAGGGGAGGGGAACTATGGCTACACCTTC
clone_size: once
d_call: TRBD1
v_call: TRBV15
j_call: TRBJ1-2
cdr3_length: 15

cdr3_aa: CASRVSGSSYEQYF
cdr3_nt: TGTGCCAGCAGGGTTAGCGGGAGCTCCTACGAGCAGTACTTC
clone_size: few
d_call: TRBD2
v_call: TRBV12-3/TRBV12-4
j_call: TRBJ2-7
cdr3_length: 14

cdr3_aa: CASAETPYSNQPQHF
cdr3_nt: TGTGCCAGCGCGGAGACACCGTATAGCAATCAGCCCCAGCATTTT
clone_size: NA
d_call: NA
v_call: TRBV9
j_call: TRBJ1-5
cdr3_length: 15

cdr3_aa: CASKNRAETQYF
cdr3_nt: TGTGCCAGCAAAAATAGGGCCGAGACCCAGTACTTC
clone_size: NA
d_call: NA
v_call: TRBV12-3/TRBV12-4
j_call: TRBJ2-5
cdr3_length: 12

cdr3_aa: CASSDTFYGYTF
cdr3_nt: TGTGCCAGCAGCGACACCTTCTATGGCTACACCTTC
clone_size: few
d_call: NA
v_call: TRBV9
j_call: TRBJ1-2
cdr3_length: 12

cdr3_aa: CSARDPSGGTDTQYF
cdr3_nt: TGCAGTGCTAGAGATCCTAGCGGGGGAACAGATACGCAGTATTTT
clone_size: many
d_call: TRBD2
v_call: TRBV20-1
j_call: TRBJ2-3
cdr3_length: 15

cdr3_aa: CAKGQGRYGYTF
cdr3_nt: TGTGCCAAGGGACAGGGGCGCTATGGCTACACCTTC
clone_size: few
d_call: TRBD1
v_call: TRBV2
j_call: TRBJ1-2
cdr3_length: 12

cdr3_aa: CASSVRDSNSPLHF
cdr3_nt: TGTGCCAGCAGTGTCCGGGACAGTAATTCACCCCTCCACTTT
clone_size: few
d_call: TRBD1
v_call: TRBV2
j_call: TRBJ1-6
cdr3_length: 14

cdr3_aa: CASSFPTSGTGILDEQYF
cdr3_nt: TGTGCCAGCAGCTTTCCGACTTCCGGGACAGGGATATTGGATGAGCAGTACTTC
clone_size: NA
d_call: TRBD1
v_call: TRBV9
j_call: TRBJ2-5
cdr3_length: 18

cdr3_aa: CATSRATANTEAFF
cdr3_nt: TGTGCCACCAGCAGAGCCACGGCTAACACTGAAGCTTTCTTT
clone_size: NA
d_call: NA
v_call: TRBV15
j_call: TRBJ1-1
cdr3_length: 14

cdr3_aa: CASSLTRFSGANVLTF
cdr3_nt: TGTGCCAGCAGTTTGACCAGGTTCTCTGGGGCCAACGTCCTGACTTTC
clone_size: few
d_call: NA
v_call: TRBV12-3/TRBV12-4
j_call: TRBJ2-6
cdr3_length: 16

cdr3_aa: CASSFGNGYGYTF
cdr3_nt: TGTGCCAGCAGTTTCGGGAATGGCTATGGCTACACCTTC
clone_size: NA
d_call: NA
v_call: TRBV12-3/TRBV12-4
j_call: TRBJ1-2
cdr3_length: 13

cdr3_aa: CASSLGPSSTDTQYF
cdr3_nt: TGTGCCAGCAGTTTGGGCCCTTCTAGCACAGATACGCAGTATTTT
clone_size: many
d_call: NA
v_call: TRBV12-3/TRBV12-4
j_call: TRBJ2-3
cdr3_length: 15

cdr3_aa: CASSQDRAVTNEKLFF
cdr3_nt: TGCGCCAGCAGCCAAGATCGTGCGGTAACTAATGAAAAACTGTTTTTT
clone_size: few
d_call: NA
v_call: TRBV4-3
j_call: TRBJ1-4
cdr3_length: 16

cdr3_aa: CASSLVEGDTEAFF
cdr3_nt: TGTGCCAGCAGCTTGGTGGAGGGGGATACTGAAGCTTTCTTT
clone_size: many
d_call: NA
v_call: TRBV5-5
j_call: TRBJ1-1
cdr3_length: 14

cdr3_aa: CASSEFPRQATNEKLFF
cdr3_nt: TGTGCCAGCAGTGAATTCCCCCGACAAGCAACTAATGAAAAACTGTTTTTT
clone_size: NA
d_call: NA
v_call: TRBV2
j_call: TRBJ1-4
cdr3_length: 17

cdr3_aa: CSVRRGSYNEQFF
cdr3_nt: TGCAGCGTTCGCCGGGGGTCCTACAATGAGCAGTTCTTC
clone_size: few
d_call: NA
v_call: TRBV29-1
j_call: TRBJ2-1
cdr3_length: 13

cdr3_aa: CSARDLRAVDNEQYF
cdr3_nt: TGCAGTGCTAGAGATTTGAGAGCGGTTGACAATGAGCAGTACTTC
clone_size: few
d_call: NA
v_call: TRBV20-1
j_call: TRBJ2-5
cdr3_length: 15

cdr3_aa: CASSQEGASDQPQHF
cdr3_nt: TGTGCCAGCAGCCAAGAAGGGGCTAGTGATCAGCCCCAGCATTTT
clone_size: few
d_call: NA
v_call: TRBV4-2
j_call: TRBJ1-5
cdr3_length: 15

cdr3_aa: CASSVAEAFSYNEQFF
cdr3_nt: TGTGCCAGCAGCGTAGCTGAGGCCTTCTCCTACAATGAGCAGTTCTTC
clone_size: NA
d_call: NA
v_call: TRBV9
j_call: TRBJ2-1
cdr3_length: 16

cdr3_aa: CASSLRDPSYNEQFF
cdr3_nt: TGTGCCAGCAGCTTGCGGGACCCCTCCTACAATGAGCAGTTCTTC
clone_size: few
d_call: NA
v_call: TRBV5-6
j_call: TRBJ2-1
cdr3_length: 15

cdr3_aa: CASSPQGAMQETQYF
cdr3_nt: TGTGCCAGCAGTCCCCAGGGGGCGATGCAAGAGACCCAGTACTTC
clone_size: NA
d_call: TRBD1
v_call: TRBV6-5
j_call: TRBJ2-5
cdr3_length: 15

cdr3_aa: CASSLDDRGGTEAFF
cdr3_nt: TGTGCTAGCAGCTTAGATGACAGGGGAGGGACTGAAGCTTTCTTT
clone_size: few
d_call: TRBD1
v_call: TRBV7-7
j_call: TRBJ1-1
cdr3_length: 15

cdr3_aa: CASINLLGGNTIYF
cdr3_nt: TGTGCCAGCATTAACCTGCTCGGGGGAAACACCATATATTTT
clone_size: few
d_call: NA
v_call: TRBV12-3/TRBV12-4
j_call: TRBJ1-3
cdr3_length: 14

cdr3_aa: CASSPWTPHTDAQYF
cdr3_nt: TGCGCCAGCAGCCCGTGGACTCCCCACACAGATGCGCAGTATTTT
clone_size: NA
d_call: NA
v_call: TRBV5-1
j_call: TRBJ2-3
cdr3_length: 15

cdr3_aa: CSAIWAGKDETQYF
cdr3_nt: TGCAGTGCTATCTGGGCGGGGAAAGATGAGACCCAGTACTTC
clone_size: many
d_call: NA
v_call: TRBV20-1
j_call: TRBJ2-5
cdr3_length: 14

cdr3_aa: CSVMDRGTGANVLTF
cdr3_nt: TGCAGCGTCATGGACAGGGGAACTGGGGCCAACGTCCTGACTTTC
clone_size: NA
d_call: TRBD1
v_call: TRBV29-1
j_call: TRBJ2-6
cdr3_length: 15